Listed below are T cell receptor beta chains from one sample, sequenced in a study of T cells in Graves' hyperthyroidism and ophthalmopathy. MiXCR, run by TCRdb on the multiplex PCR reads, gives a single entry per CDR3 protein. The repertoire consists of some 350,000 distinct CDR3 sequences, with roughly an eighth occurring once and the leading ten covering 34%. The source material was blood. These receptors were obtained from a woman aged 40 to 50 with Graves' ophthalmopathy. CDR3s include the opening cysteine and the closing phenylalanine or tryptophan. Fields, in order: V gene, clone size, J gene, D gene, CDR3 DNA, CDR3 protein. The D gene is left open where the match is weak. Size is stated for part of the rows, as once, few or many counts, or as a class when the clone is expanded.

v_gene: TRBV11-2
abundance: many
j_gene: TRBJ2-1
d_gene: TRBD2
CDR3nt: TGTGCCAGCAGCTTAGTCGCACTAGCGTGGAATGAGCAGTTCTTC
CDR3aa: CASSLVALAWNEQFF

v_gene: TRBV12-5
abundance: many
j_gene: TRBJ1-1
d_gene: .
CDR3nt: TGTGCTAGTGGTTTGACAGGACCGAACACTGAAGCTTTCTTT
CDR3aa: CASGLTGPNTEAFF

v_gene: TRBV20-1
abundance: few
j_gene: TRBJ2-7
d_gene: TRBD2
CDR3nt: TGCAGTGCTAGATCGGGGGCCGGGACTAGCGTCCCAACTTTCACCTACGAGCAGTACTTC
CDR3aa: CSARSGAGTSVPTFTYEQYF

v_gene: TRBV7-2
abundance: few
j_gene: TRBJ2-3
d_gene: .
CDR3nt: TGTGCCAGCAGCCTACAGACTAGCACAGATACGCAGTATTTT
CDR3aa: CASSLQTSTDTQYF

v_gene: TRBV15
abundance: many
j_gene: TRBJ2-1
d_gene: .
CDR3nt: TGTGCCACCAGCAGAGGACGAAGCTTGAACTACAATGAGCAGTTCTTC
CDR3aa: CATSRGRSLNYNEQFF

v_gene: TRBV19
abundance: few
j_gene: TRBJ1-5
d_gene: .
CDR3nt: TGTGCCAGTAGTATAGGGGCCAATCAGCCCCGGCATTTT
CDR3aa: CASSIGANQPRHF

v_gene: TRBV20-1
abundance: many
j_gene: TRBJ1-1
d_gene: .
CDR3nt: TGCAGTGCTAGAGATGCCGGGAACACCCTTATCGTGGACACTGAAGCTTTCTTT
CDR3aa: CSARDAGNTLIVDTEAFF

v_gene: TRBV27
abundance: many
j_gene: TRBJ1-6
d_gene: .
CDR3nt: TGTGCCAGCAGTTTGACAGGTCCGAGAAATTCACCCCTCCACTTT
CDR3aa: CASSLTGPRNSPLHF

v_gene: TRBV7-6
abundance: .
j_gene: TRBJ2-2
d_gene: .
CDR3nt: TGTGCCAGCAGCCTCCGGGGGCGGGGGAACGCGAACACCGGGGAGCTGTTTTTT
CDR3aa: CASSLRGRGNANTGELFF

v_gene: TRBV19
abundance: few
j_gene: TRBJ1-1
d_gene: .
CDR3nt: TGTGCCAGTAGTATAGGGGGGGGGGCTCGAACTGAAGCTTTCTTT
CDR3aa: CASSIGGGARTEAFF

v_gene: TRBV29-1
abundance: few
j_gene: TRBJ2-7
d_gene: .
CDR3nt: TGCAGCGTTGAAGGGGGGCCCTCCTACGAGCAGTACTTC
CDR3aa: CSVEGGPSYEQYF

v_gene: TRBV12-3/TRBV12-4
abundance: .
j_gene: TRBJ1-1
d_gene: TRBD1
CDR3nt: TGTGCCAGCAGGCCCGACAGGGGGCGCGGGGAGGACACTGAAGCTTTCTTT
CDR3aa: CASRPDRGRGEDTEAFF

v_gene: TRBV2
abundance: many
j_gene: TRBJ2-3
d_gene: .
CDR3nt: TGTGCCAGCAGTGGGACGCACGACACAGATACGCAGTATTTT
CDR3aa: CASSGTHDTDTQYF

v_gene: TRBV7-9
abundance: few
j_gene: TRBJ2-7
d_gene: TRBD1
CDR3nt: TGTGCCAGCAGCCTTGACAGGGGTCGCGACGAGCAGTACTTC
CDR3aa: CASSLDRGRDEQYF